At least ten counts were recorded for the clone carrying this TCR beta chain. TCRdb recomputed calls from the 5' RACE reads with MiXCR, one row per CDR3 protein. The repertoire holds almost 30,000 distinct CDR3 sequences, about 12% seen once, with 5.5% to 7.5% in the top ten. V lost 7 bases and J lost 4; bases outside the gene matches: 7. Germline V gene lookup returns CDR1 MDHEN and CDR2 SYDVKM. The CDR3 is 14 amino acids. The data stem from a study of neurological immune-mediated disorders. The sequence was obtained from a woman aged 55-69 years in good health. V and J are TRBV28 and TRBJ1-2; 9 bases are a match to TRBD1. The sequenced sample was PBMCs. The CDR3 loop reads CASNPGQGPYGYTF. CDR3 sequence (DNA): TGTGCCAGCAACCCGGGACAGGGTCCCTATGGCTACACCTTC.